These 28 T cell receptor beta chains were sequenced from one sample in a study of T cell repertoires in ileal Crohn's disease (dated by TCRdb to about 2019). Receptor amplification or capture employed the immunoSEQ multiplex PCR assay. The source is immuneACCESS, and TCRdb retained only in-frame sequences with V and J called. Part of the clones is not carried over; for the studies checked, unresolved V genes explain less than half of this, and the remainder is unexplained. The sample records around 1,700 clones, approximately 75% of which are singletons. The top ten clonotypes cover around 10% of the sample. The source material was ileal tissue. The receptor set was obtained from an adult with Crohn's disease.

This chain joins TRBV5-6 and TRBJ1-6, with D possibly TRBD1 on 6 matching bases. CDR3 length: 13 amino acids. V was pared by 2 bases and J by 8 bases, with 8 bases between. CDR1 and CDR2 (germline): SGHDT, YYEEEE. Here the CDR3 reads CASSLKGDSPLHF. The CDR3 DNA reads TGTGCCAGCAGCTTAAAGGGGGATTCACCCCTCCACTTT.

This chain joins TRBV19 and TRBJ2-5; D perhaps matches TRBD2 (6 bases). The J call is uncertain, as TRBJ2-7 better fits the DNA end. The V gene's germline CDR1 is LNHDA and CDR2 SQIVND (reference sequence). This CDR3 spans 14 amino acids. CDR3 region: CASGRLGGDYEQYF. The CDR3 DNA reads TGTGCCAGTGGAAGGCTAGGCGGGGACTACGAGCAGTACTTC.

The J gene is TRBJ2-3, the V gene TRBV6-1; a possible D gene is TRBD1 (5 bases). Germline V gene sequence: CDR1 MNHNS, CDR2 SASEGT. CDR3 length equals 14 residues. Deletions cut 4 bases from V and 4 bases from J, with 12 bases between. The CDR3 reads CASSVRAQADTQYF. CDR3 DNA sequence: TGTGCCAGCAGTGTCAGGGCCCAGGCAGATACGCAGTATTTT.

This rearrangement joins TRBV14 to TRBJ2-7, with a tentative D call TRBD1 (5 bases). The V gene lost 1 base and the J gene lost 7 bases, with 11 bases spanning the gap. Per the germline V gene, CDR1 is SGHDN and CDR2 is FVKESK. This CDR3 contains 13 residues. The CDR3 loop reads CASSQGDSKEQYF. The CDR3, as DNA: TGTGCCAGCAGCCAAGGCGACAGCAAAGAGCAGTACTTC.

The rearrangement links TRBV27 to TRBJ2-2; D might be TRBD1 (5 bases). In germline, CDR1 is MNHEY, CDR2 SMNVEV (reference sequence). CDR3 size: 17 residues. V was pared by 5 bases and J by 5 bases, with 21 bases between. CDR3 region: CASSATAPTESTGELFF. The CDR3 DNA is TGTGCCAGCAGTGCGACAGCTCCAACAGAGAGTACCGGGGAGCTGTTTTTT.

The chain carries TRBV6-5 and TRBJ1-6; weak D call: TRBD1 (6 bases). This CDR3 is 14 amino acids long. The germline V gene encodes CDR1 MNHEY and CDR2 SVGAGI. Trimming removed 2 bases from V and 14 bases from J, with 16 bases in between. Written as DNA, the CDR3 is TGTGCCAGCAGTTACGGGGGGGCCAGCATGGCCCTCCACTTT. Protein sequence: CASSYGGASMALHF.

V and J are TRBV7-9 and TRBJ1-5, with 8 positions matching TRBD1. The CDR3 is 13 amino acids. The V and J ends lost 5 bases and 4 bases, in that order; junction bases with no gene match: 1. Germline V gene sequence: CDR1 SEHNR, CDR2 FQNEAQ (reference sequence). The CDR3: CASSRTGNQPQHF. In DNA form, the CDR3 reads TGTGCCAGCAGCAGGACAGGGAATCAGCCCCAGCATTTT.

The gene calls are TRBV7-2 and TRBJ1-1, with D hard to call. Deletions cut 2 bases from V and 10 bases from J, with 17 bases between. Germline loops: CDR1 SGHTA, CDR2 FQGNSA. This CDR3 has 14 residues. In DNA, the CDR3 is TGTGCCAGCAGCTTAATGTACAGCCCGCCAAGAGCTTTCTTT. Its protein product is CASSLMYSPPRAFF. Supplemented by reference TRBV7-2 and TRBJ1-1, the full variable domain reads GAGVSQSPSNKVTEKGKDVELRCDPISGHTALYWYRQSLGQGLEFLIYFQGNSAPDKSGLPSDRFSAERTGGSVSTLTIQRTQQEDSAVYLCASSLMYSPPRAFFGQGTRLTVV.

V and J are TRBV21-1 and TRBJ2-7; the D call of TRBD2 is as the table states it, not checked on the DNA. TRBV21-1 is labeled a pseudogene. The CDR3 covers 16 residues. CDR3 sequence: CASSNLGGGISYEQYF. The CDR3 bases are TGTGCCAGCAGCAATCTCGGCGGGGGGATCTCCTACGAGCAGTACTTC.

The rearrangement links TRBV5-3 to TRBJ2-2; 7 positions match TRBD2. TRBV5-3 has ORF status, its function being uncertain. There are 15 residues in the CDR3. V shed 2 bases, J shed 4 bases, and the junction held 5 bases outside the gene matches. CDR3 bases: TGTGCCAGAAGCTTAACTAGCGCGGGCACCGGGGAGCTGTTTTTT. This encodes CARSLTSAGTGELFF.

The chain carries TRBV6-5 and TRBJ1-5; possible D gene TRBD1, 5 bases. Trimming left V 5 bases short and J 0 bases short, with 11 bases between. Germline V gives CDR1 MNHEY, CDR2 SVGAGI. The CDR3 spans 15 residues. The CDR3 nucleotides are TGTGCCAGCAGTATGCGGGGCCATAGCAATCAGCCCCAGCATTTT. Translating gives CASSMRGHSNQPQHF.

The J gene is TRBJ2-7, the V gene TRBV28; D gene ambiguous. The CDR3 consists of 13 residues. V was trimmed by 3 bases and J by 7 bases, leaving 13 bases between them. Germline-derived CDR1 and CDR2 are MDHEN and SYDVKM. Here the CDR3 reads CASSFPDFGEQYF. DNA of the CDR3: TGTGCCAGCAGTTTCCCCGATTTCGGGGAGCAGTACTTC.

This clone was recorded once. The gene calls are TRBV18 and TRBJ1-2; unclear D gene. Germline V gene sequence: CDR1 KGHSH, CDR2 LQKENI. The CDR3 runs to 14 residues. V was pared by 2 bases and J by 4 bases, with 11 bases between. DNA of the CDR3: TGTGCCAGCTCACCAGCCCGGGATACCTATGGCTACACCTTC. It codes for CASSPARDTYGYTF.

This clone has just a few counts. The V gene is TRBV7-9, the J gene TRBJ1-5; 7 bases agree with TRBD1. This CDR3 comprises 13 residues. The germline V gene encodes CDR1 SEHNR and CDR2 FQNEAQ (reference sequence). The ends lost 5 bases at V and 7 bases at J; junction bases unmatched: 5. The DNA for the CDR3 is TGTGCCAGCAGCGAGGGGGCGGCCCAGCCCCAGCATTTT. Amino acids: CASSEGAAQPQHF.

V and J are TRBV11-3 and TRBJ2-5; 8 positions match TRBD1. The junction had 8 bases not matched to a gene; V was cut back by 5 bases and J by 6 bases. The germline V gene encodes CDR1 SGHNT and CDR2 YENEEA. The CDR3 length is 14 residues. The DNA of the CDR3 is TGTGCCAGCAGCCTTGACAGGGGCAAGAAGACCCAGTACTTC. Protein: CASSLDRGKKTQYF.

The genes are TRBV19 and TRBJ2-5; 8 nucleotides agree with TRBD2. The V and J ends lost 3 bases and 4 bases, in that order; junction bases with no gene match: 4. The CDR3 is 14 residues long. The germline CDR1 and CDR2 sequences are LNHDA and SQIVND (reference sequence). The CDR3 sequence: CASSIGGGRETQYF. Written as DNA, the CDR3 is TGTGCCAGTAGTATCGGCGGGGGGCGAGAGACCCAGTACTTC.

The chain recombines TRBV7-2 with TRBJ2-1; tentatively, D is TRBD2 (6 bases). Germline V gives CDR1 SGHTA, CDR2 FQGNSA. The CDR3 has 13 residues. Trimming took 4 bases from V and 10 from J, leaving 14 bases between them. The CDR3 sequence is CASSSPGAGEQFF. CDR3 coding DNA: TGTGCCAGCAGCTCACCTGGGGCGGGGGAGCAGTTCTTC. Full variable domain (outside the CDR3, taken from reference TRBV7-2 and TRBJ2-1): GAGVSQSPSNKVTEKGKDVELRCDPISGHTALYWYRQSLGQGLEFLIYFQGNSAPDKSGLPSDRFSAERTGGSVSTLTIQRTQQEDSAVYLCASSSPGAGEQFFGPGTRLTVL.

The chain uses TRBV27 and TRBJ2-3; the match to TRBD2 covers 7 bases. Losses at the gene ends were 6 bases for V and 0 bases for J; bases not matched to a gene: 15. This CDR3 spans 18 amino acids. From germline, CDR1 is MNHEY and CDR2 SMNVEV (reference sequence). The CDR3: CASSRARGGVTSTDTQYF. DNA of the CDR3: TGTGCCAGCAGCCGCGCGCGCGGGGGTGTAACTAGCACAGATACGCAGTATTTT.

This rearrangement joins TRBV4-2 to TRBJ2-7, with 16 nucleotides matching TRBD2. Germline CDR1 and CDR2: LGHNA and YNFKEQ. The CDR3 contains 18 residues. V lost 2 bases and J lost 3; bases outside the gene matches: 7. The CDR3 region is CASSQRIGTSGGDYEQYF. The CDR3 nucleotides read TGTGCCAGCAGCCAAAGGATAGGGACTAGCGGGGGGGACTACGAGCAGTACTTC.

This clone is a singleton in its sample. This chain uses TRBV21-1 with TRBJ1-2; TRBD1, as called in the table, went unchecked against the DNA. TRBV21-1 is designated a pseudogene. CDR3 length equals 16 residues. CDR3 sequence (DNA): TGTGCCAGCAGCAAAGAAGTGGCAGGGAAGGGTTATGGCTACACCTTC. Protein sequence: CASSKEVAGKGYGYTF.

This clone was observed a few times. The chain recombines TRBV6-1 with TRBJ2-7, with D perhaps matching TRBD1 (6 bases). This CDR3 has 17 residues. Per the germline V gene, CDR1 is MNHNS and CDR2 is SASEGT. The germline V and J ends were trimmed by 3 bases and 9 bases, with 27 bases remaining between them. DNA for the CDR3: TGTGCCAGCAGTGAGATGCTGGGGGCGCGACCTCTGGATGGGCAGTACTTC. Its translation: CASSEMLGARPLDGQYF.

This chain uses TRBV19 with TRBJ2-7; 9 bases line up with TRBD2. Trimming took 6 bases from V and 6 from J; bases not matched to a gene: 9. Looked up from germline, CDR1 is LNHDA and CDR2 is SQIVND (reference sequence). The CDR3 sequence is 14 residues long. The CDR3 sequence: CASSPGRRGGEQYF. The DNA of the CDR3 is TGTGCCAGTAGCCCGGGACGGCGGGGGGGCGAGCAGTACTTC.

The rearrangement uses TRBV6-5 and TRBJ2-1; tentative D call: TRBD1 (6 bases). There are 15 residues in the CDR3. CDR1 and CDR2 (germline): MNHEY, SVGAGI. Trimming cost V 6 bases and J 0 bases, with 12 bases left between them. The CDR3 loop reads CASRWGQFSYNEQFF. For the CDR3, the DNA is TGTGCCAGCAGGTGGGGACAATTCTCCTACAATGAGCAGTTCTTC.

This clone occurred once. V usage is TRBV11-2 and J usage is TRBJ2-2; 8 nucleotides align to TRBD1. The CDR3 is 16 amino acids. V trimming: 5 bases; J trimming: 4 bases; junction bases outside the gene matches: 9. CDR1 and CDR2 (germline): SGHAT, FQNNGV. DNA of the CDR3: TGTGCCAGCAGCCCCCGGACAGGGAGAATCACCGGGGAGCTGTTTTTT. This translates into CASSPRTGRITGELFF.

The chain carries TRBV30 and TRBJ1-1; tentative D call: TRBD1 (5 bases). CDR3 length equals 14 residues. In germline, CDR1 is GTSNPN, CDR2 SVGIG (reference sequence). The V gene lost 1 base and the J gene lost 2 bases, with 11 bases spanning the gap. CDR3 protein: CAWSGRGANTEAFF. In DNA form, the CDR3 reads TGTGCCTGGAGTGGTCGTGGGGCCAACACTGAAGCTTTCTTT.

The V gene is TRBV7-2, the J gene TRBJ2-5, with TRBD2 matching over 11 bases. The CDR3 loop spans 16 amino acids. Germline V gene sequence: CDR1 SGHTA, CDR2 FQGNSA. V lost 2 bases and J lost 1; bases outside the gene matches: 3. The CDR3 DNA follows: TGTGCCAGCAGCTTAAGGACTAGCGGGTTCCAAGAGACCCAGTACTTC. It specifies CASSLRTSGFQETQYF.

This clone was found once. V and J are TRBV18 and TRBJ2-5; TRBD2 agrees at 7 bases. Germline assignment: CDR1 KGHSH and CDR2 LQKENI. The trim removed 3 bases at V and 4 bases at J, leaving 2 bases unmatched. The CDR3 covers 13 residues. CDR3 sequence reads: CASSPPGGETQYF. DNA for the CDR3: TGTGCCAGCTCACCCCCGGGGGGAGAGACCCAGTACTTC.

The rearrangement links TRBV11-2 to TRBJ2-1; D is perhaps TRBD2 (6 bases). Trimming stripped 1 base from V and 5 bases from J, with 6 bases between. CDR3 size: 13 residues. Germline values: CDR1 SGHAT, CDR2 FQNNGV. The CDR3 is CASSLGTNNEQFF. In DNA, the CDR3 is TGTGCCAGCAGCTTAGGGACTAACAATGAGCAGTTCTTC.